This TCR beta chain was sequenced for a study of a mutant IDH1 vaccine in newly diagnosed glioma. Clones were read by immunoSEQ multiplex PCR, and TCRdb kept only the in-frame ones, dropping some. The sample includes 60,000 to 75,000 clones, approximately 86% of them seen just once. Time point of the sample: week 35, safety follow-up. What each vaccine dose contained was 300 ug of mutant IDH1 20-mer peptide, accompanied by topical imiquimod. This clone showed up just once. Its antigen remains unidentified. CDR1 is SGHRS, CDR2 YFSETQ, per germline. The CDR3 covers 13 residues. The source of this sequence is a man under 40 with glioma. Sequenced material: PBMCs, taken from a glioma patient whose treatment included an IDH1 peptide vaccine. The chain has TRBV5-1 and TRBJ2-5, with TRBD1 as a possible D gene (6 bases). The DNA matches TRBJ2-7 better at its end, which makes the J call doubtful. In DNA form, the CDR3 reads TGCGCCAGTTCAACAGGGTTGGCCTACGAGCAGTACTTC. As protein: CASSTGLAYEQYF.